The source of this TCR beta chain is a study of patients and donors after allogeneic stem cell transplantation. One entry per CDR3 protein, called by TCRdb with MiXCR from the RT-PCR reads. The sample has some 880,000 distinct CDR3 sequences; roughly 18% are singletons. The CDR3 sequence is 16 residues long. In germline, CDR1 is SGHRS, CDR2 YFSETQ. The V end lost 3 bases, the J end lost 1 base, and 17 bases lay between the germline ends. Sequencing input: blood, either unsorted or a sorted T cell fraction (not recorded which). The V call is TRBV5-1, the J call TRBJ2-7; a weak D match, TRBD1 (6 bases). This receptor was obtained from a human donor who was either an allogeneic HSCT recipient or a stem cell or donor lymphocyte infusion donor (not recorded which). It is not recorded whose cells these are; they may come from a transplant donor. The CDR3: CASSWDILGQSYEQYF. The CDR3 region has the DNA TGCGCCAGCAGCTGGGACATACTTGGACAGTCCTACGAGCAGTACTTC.